The present T cell receptor (beta chain) was sequenced within a study of beta chain features in type 1 diabetes. Germline trimming cut 6 bases from V and 2 bases from J; bases unmatched to any gene: 4. The CDR3 is made up of 14 amino acids. Germline loops: CDR1 SQVTM, CDR2 ANQGSEA. Study outcomes and limitations: Among all four CD4+ subsets, Type 1 diabetes patients had TCRB CDR3s that were moderately but significantly shorter. Type 1 diabetes patients had fewer VDJ junction insertions and more deletions. A definitive answer on HLA type influencing TCRB rearrangement was not reached here.

Concerning this clone: Its antigen is as yet unknown.

Sequenced material consisted of expressed TCRB transcripts (all of the isolated RNA was reverse transcribed). Repertoires were generated with immunoSEQ multiplex PCR, while TCRdb's copy carries only in-frame clones and drops some. This sample has about 360,000 clones, with around 12% found just once. This chain joins TRBV29-1 and TRBJ2-6, with 7 bases aligning to TRBD1. The receptor was derived from a woman younger than 35 with type 1 diabetes. The sequenced sample was naive CD4+ T cells from blood. The CDR3 here is CSVKGGAGANVLTF. The CDR3 DNA sequence: TGCAGCGTGAAAGGGGGCGCTGGGGCCAACGTCCTGACTTTC.